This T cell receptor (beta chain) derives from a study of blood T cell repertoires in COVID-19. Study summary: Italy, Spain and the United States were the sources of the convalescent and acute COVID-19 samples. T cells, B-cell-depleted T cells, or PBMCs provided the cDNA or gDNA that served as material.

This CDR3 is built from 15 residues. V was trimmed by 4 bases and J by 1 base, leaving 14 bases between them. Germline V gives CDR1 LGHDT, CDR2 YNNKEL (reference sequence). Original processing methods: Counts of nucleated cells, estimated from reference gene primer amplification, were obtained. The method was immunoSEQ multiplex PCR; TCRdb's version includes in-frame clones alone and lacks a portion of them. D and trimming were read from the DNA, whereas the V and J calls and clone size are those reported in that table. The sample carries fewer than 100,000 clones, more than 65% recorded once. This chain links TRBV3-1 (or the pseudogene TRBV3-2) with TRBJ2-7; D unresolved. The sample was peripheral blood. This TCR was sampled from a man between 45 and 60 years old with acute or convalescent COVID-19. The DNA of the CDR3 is TGTGCCAGCAGCCGGCTTGGTCAGTCTTCCTACGAGCAGTACTTC. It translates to CASSRLGQSSYEQYF.